The 21 T cell receptor beta chains listed next were all sequenced from one sample in a study of blood T cell repertoires in COVID-19. Sequencing used immunoSEQ multiplex PCR; TCRdb keeps in-frame clones, though not all of them. The sample records 300,000 to 400,000 clones, around 87% being singletons. Input material: PBMCs or T cells enriched from blood (not recorded which). These TCRs come from a woman in her thirties with acute COVID-19.

The CDR3 spells CASSSSPEREYF. CDR3 coding DNA: TGTGCCAGCAGTTCTTCACCGGAGAGGGAGTATTTT. V is TRBV25-1 and J is TRBJ2-3; D perhaps matches TRBD2 (5 bases). Trimming took 5 bases from V and 13 from J, leaving 16 bases between them. The CDR3 is 12 amino acids. Germline V gene data show CDR1 as MGHDK and CDR2 as SYGVNS.

J is TRBJ1-2 and V is TRBV5-4; D unclear. V shed 1 base and J shed 3 bases, with 10 bases lying between them. Germline-derived CDR1 and CDR2 are SGHNT and YYREEE (reference sequence). This CDR3 has 14 amino acids. The CDR3 DNA is TGTGCCAGCAGCTTGAATCCTTTTGACTATGGCTACACCTTC. It translates to CASSLNPFDYGYTF.

This chain joins TRBV2 and TRBJ2-7, with TRBD1 matching over 7 bases. The CDR3 consists of 15 residues. The V segment lost 2 bases and the J segment 2 bases; nucleotides outside the gene matches: 6. The germline V gene encodes CDR1 SNHLY and CDR2 FYNNEI. The CDR3 here is CASSENRGLTYEQYF. DNA for the CDR3: TGTGCCAGCAGTGAAAACAGGGGCCTGACCTACGAGCAGTACTTC. The variable domain in full, completed from reference TRBV2 and TRBJ2-7, reads EPEVTQTPSHQVTQMGQEVILRCVPISNHLYFYWYRQILGQKVEFLVSFYNNEISEKSEIFDDQFSVERPDGSNFTLKIRSTKLEDSAMYFCASSENRGLTYEQYFGPGTRLTVT.

The rearrangement joins TRBV4-1 to TRBJ2-1, with D perhaps TRBD1 (5 bases). CDR3 length equals 15 residues. Germline CDR1 and CDR2: MGHRA and YSYEKL. V dropped 3 bases and J dropped 1 base, with 10 bases sitting between them. CDR3 sequence (DNA): TGCGCCAGCAGCCAGGCAGGGATGTCCTACAATGAGCAGTTCTTC. This translates into CASSQAGMSYNEQFF.

This chain connects TRBV29-1 to TRBJ2-7; tentatively, D is TRBD2 (5 bases). This CDR3 region has 12 residues. The V end was cut by 3 bases, the J end by 6 bases, with 12 bases between. The germline V gene has CDR1 SQVTM and CDR2 ANQGSEA. Here the CDR3 reads CSVDVRTGEQYF. For the CDR3, the DNA is TGCAGCGTTGATGTGAGGACTGGCGAGCAGTACTTC.

CDR3 loop: CATSDPDRGPQHF. In nucleotides, the CDR3 is TGTGCCACCAGTGACCCGGACAGGGGGCCCCAGCATTTT. V and J are TRBV24-1 and TRBJ1-5, with 9 bases aligning to TRBD1. The V and J ends lost 4 bases and 9 bases, in that order; junction bases with no gene match: 3. CDR1 is KGHDR and CDR2 is SFDVKD in the germline V gene. The CDR3 consists of 13 residues.

V is TRBV19 and J is TRBJ2-7; 8 positions agree with TRBD1. The CDR3 runs 14 residues. Germline V lookup: CDR1 LNHDA, CDR2 SQIVND (reference sequence). J lost 2 bases, V lost 6 bases, and 6 bases had no gene match. CDR3 sequence: CASRPTGVPYEQYF. CDR3 coding DNA: TGTGCCAGTAGACCGACAGGGGTCCCCTACGAGCAGTACTTC.

The chain links TRBV7-9 to TRBJ1-2, with D tentatively TRBD1 (5 bases). The germline V and J ends were trimmed by 1 base and 8 bases, with 11 bases remaining between them. Germline V gene sequence: CDR1 SEHNR, CDR2 FQNEAQ (reference sequence). The CDR3 consists of 13 residues. The CDR3 DNA sequence: TGTGCCAGCAGCTTAGGTCAGGGTAACGGCTACACCTTC. Translation: CASSLGQGNGYTF. The whole variable domain, filled in from reference TRBV7-9 and TRBJ1-2, reads DTGVSQNPRHKITKRGQNVTFRCDPISEHNRLYWYRQTLGQGPEFLTYFQNEAQLEKSRLLSDRFSAERPKGSFSTLEIQRTEQGDSAMYLCASSLGQGNGYTFGSGTRLTVV.

The rearrangement uses TRBV30 and TRBJ1-3; 7 nucleotides match TRBD1. The germline gives CDR1 GTSNPN, CDR2 SVGIG (reference sequence). The CDR3 extends over 16 amino acids. V dropped 1 base and J dropped 0; count of bases not matched to a gene: 6. The chain's CDR3 is CAWSAGQRLSGNTIYF. In DNA, the CDR3 is TGTGCCTGGAGTGCGGGACAGCGTCTCTCTGGAAACACCATATATTTT.

This clone was seen just once. The chain recombines TRBV18 with TRBJ1-2; 8 bases map to TRBD1. Germline lookup yields CDR1 KGHSH and CDR2 LQKENI. Trimming took 0 bases from V and 4 from J; bases not matched to a gene: 7. CDR3 size: 16 residues. The CDR3 here is CASSPPVDRALYGYTF. CDR3 DNA sequence: TGTGCCAGCTCACCACCGGTGGACAGGGCGCTCTATGGCTACACCTTC.

As concerns this clone: Other DNA sequences in this sample translate to the same CDR3. J is TRBJ2-6 and V is TRBV24-1, with D uncertain. V shed 4 bases and J shed 0 bases, with 9 bases lying between them. CDR1 and CDR2 from the germline V gene are KGHDR and SFDVKD. This CDR3 has 16 residues. The CDR3 reads CATSDPRGSGANVLTF. CDR3 in DNA: TGTGCCACCAGTGACCCAAGAGGCTCTGGGGCCAACGTCCTGACTTTC.

For the CDR3, the DNA is TGTGCCACCAGTGATAATGGCAGGGAAAAAGGGGAGACCCAGTACTTC. This encodes CATSDNGREKGETQYF. This chain links TRBV24-1 with TRBJ2-5; D is possibly TRBD1 (5 bases). The CDR3 contains 16 residues. CDR1 is KGHDR and CDR2 is SFDVKD in the germline V gene. V dropped 3 bases and J dropped 5 bases, with 18 bases sitting between them.

The V gene is TRBV7-2, the J gene TRBJ2-5, with D maybe TRBD2 (7 bases). The CDR3 is made up of 14 amino acids. Deletions cut 3 bases from V and 5 bases from J, with 13 bases between. The germline V gene has CDR1 SGHTA and CDR2 FQGNSA. The CDR3 DNA follows: TGTGCCAGCAGCTTCTTACAGGGAGGGGAGACCCAGTACTTC. Its protein is CASSFLQGGETQYF.

The V call is TRBV21-1, the J call TRBJ1-3. TRBV21-1 is listed as a pseudogene. This CDR3 has 15 residues. CDR3: CASSIGARSGNTIYF. The CDR3 DNA reads TGTGCCAGCAGCATCGGTGCCCGAAGCGGAAACACCATATATTTT.

The chain recombines TRBV7-2 with TRBJ1-6; D may be TRBD1 (6 bases). V shed 5 bases and J shed 4 bases, with 12 bases lying between them. CDR3 length equals 15 residues. Germline-derived CDR1 and CDR2 are SGHTA and FQGNSA. The CDR3 region has the DNA TGTGCCAGCAGCACGACAGGCTTTTATAATTCACCCCTCCACTTT. It is translated as CASSTTGFYNSPLHF.

V and J are TRBV9 and TRBJ1-1, with D unclear. The germline gives CDR1 SGDLS, CDR2 YYNGEE. The CDR3 is made up of 15 amino acids. V dropped 2 bases and J dropped 0 bases, with 11 bases sitting between them. This chain's CDR3 is CASSVGGGLNTEAFF. The CDR3 bases are TGTGCCAGCAGCGTCGGTGGCGGGCTGAACACTGAAGCTTTCTTT.

The chain joins TRBV2 to TRBJ1-2; D is possibly TRBD1 (6 bases). The germline V gene has CDR1 SNHLY and CDR2 FYNNEI. Between the trimmed V and J ends, which lost 0 bases and 0 bases, there was a span of 20 bases. The CDR3 sequence is 19 residues long. The CDR3 here is CASSEALEGGRSANYGYTF. CDR3 sequence (DNA): TGTGCCAGCAGTGAAGCGTTGGAGGGGGGGAGATCAGCTAACTATGGCTACACCTTC.

This chain links TRBV7-2 with TRBJ2-7; D is perhaps TRBD1 (5 bases). Germline-derived CDR1 and CDR2 are SGHTA and FQGNSA. V dropped 1 base and J dropped 9 bases, with 7 bases sitting between them. This CDR3 contains 11 residues. The CDR3 is CASSLVDRQYF. CDR3 sequence (DNA): TGTGCCAGCAGCTTAGTAGACAGGCAGTACTTC.

This chain uses TRBV28 with TRBJ2-7; D possibly corresponds to TRBD1 (5 bases). This CDR3 spans 13 amino acids. Germline CDR1 and CDR2: MDHEN and SYDVKM. Trimming took off 2 bases at V and 3 bases at J, with 8 bases between the two ends. The CDR3: CASSLGAGYEQYF. CDR3 bases: TGTGCCAGCAGTTTAGGGGCAGGCTACGAGCAGTACTTC.

J is TRBJ2-5 and V is TRBV30; 7 bases match TRBD2. V lost 3 bases to trimming and J lost 7 bases; unmatched junction nucleotides: 11. This CDR3 is built from 14 residues. CDR1 and CDR2 from the germline V gene are GTSNPN and SVGIG (reference sequence). The CDR3 nucleotides are TGTGCCTGGAGCGCGGGTGGGACTATTGGGACCCAGTACTTC. This sequence encodes CAWSAGGTIGTQYF.

This clone was detected only once. The V call is TRBV9, the J call TRBJ2-1, with a weak D call TRBD1 (6 bases). Germline V gene sequence: CDR1 SGDLS, CDR2 YYNGEE. V was clipped by 0 bases and J by 2 bases, with 9 bases between them. The length of the CDR3 is 15 residues. CDR3: CASSVEGGAYNEQFF. CDR3 bases: TGTGCCAGCAGCGTAGAAGGGGGAGCCTACAATGAGCAGTTCTTC.